One and the same sample provided the 25 T cell receptor beta chains below, sequenced in a study of blood T cells in healthy people across ages. The second PCR ran about 6 to 11 cycles with a sample-barcoded 5' primer and J-beta primers. Each CDR3 protein is one row after TCRdb ran MiXCR on the 5' RACE reads. The sample has hundreds of thousands of distinct CDR3 sequences, over 40% seen once. Sequenced material: blood. The origin of the receptors is a man older than 75 in good health.

This clonotype came up a few times. J is TRBJ2-5 and V is TRBV15; possibly TRBD1 for D (5 bases). Germline V CDR1 and CDR2: LNHNV, YYDKDF (reference sequence). V lost 2 bases and J lost 2, with 12 bases in between. The CDR3 has 15 residues. The CDR3 region has the DNA TGTGCCACCAGCAGACCAACAGGAGCTCAAGAGACCCAGTACTTC. The encoded protein is CATSRPTGAQETQYF.

Here the CDR3 reads CSASRTGQETQFF. Written as DNA, the CDR3 is TGCAGTGCTAGTAGGACAGGGCAAGAGACCCAGTTCTTC. The chain employs TRBV20-1 and TRBJ2-1, with 8 bases aligning to TRBD1. CDR3 length equals 13 residues. Trimming at V came to 3 bases and at J to 13 bases, leaving 11 bases not matched to a gene. CDR1 and CDR2 from the germline V gene are DFQATT and SNEGSKA (reference sequence).

With respect to this clonotype: At one end, the junction sequence differs from germline, possibly due to a read error. The CDR3 region has the DNA TGCGGTGCTAGTAGCGGGAGGGCGACCGAGCAGTACTTC. It is translated as CGASSGRATEQYF. This chain links TRBV20-1 with TRBJ2-7; TRBD2 matches at 11 bases. Germline CDR1 reads DFQATT; CDR2 reads SNEGSKA (reference sequence). The CDR3 spans 13 residues.

The chain joins TRBV9 to TRBJ1-2; 9 bases agree with TRBD1. The CDR3 runs to 14 residues. The trim removed 5 bases at V and 7 bases at J, leaving 9 bases unmatched. Per germline, CDR1 SGDLS and CDR2 YYNGEE. In nucleotides, the CDR3 is TGTGCCAGCAGACCACAGGGGGCGGAGGGTGGCTACACCTTC. Its translation: CASRPQGAEGGYTF.

This chain connects TRBV20-1 to TRBJ2-1, with TRBD1 as a possible D gene (5 bases). The V gene lost 2 bases and the J gene lost 8 bases, with 16 bases spanning the gap. CDR3 size: 14 residues. Germline CDR1 is DFQATT and CDR2 is SNEGSKA (reference sequence). The CDR3 region has the DNA TGCAGTGCTAGATTGGTGGGGCCTCTAGATGAGCAGTTCTTC. Translating it yields CSARLVGPLDEQFF.

This sequence joins TRBV7-2 and TRBJ1-4, with D possibly being TRBD1 (5 bases). Germline CDR1 and CDR2: SGHTA and FQGNSA. The V end was cut by 5 bases, the J end by 5 bases, with 15 bases between. This CDR3 spans 15 amino acids. The DNA of the CDR3 is TGTGCCAGCAGCCCACGGGACGCCCGAAATGAAAAACTGTTTTTT. This gives the protein CASSPRDARNEKLFF.

On this clonotype itself: Relative to the germline gene, one junction end is altered; a read error may explain this. Here the CDR3 DNA reads TGTGCCAGCTCCCCACGGGACAGGGACGAGCAGTACTTC. Its protein is CASSPRDRDEQYF. The rearrangement uses TRBV18 and TRBJ2-7; 9 positions agree with TRBD1. CDR3 length equals 13 residues. Germline V CDR1 and CDR2: KGHSH, LQKENI.

This clonotype was recorded a few times. The genes are TRBV29-1 and TRBJ2-7; a weak D match, TRBD2 (7 bases). The V end was cut by 6 bases, the J end by 6 bases, with 18 bases between. This CDR3 has 13 amino acids. Germline V gene lookup returns CDR1 SQVTM and CDR2 ANQGSEA. The CDR3 protein is CSVQGGTNCEQYF. The CDR3, as DNA: TGCAGCGTACAGGGAGGGACAAACTGCGAGCAGTACTTC.

This clonotype has just a few counts. The rearrangement uses TRBV20-1 and TRBJ2-2, with 10 bases matching TRBD2. After removal of 0 bases from V and 1 base from J, the junction contained 8 bases not matched to a gene. Per the germline V gene, CDR1 is DFQATT and CDR2 is SNEGSKA (reference sequence). The CDR3 consists of 18 residues. The CDR3 DNA follows: TGCAGTGCTAGAGATCGGATAGCGGGGGGCTTGAACACCGGGGAGCTGTTTTTT. Protein: CSARDRIAGGLNTGELFF.

This clonotype has a count of ten or more. The rearrangement uses TRBV20-1 and TRBJ1-4; no reliable D call. The CDR3 spans 13 residues. CDR1 is DFQATT and CDR2 is SNEGSKA in the germline V gene (reference sequence). Trimming took off 3 bases at V and 2 bases at J, with 7 bases between the two ends. In DNA form, the CDR3 reads TGCAGTGCTAGCCGGGTGACTAATGAAAAACTGTTTTTT. Amino acid sequence: CSASRVTNEKLFF.

This clonotype was detected a few times. The chain has TRBV12-3 or TRBV12-4 and TRBJ2-4; no firm D call. The V end was cut by 0 bases, the J end by 0 bases, with 12 bases between. The CDR3 is made up of 17 amino acids. Here the CDR3 DNA reads TGTGCCAGCAGTTTAGCAGAGGCCAGGAGAGCCAAAAACATTCAGTACTTC. Amino acid sequence: CASSLAEARRAKNIQYF.

The V and J genes are TRBV6-5 and TRBJ2-7; D is unresolved. V gave up 8 bases and J gave up 0 bases, with 14 bases separating them. There are 14 residues in the CDR3. Germline loops: CDR1 MNHEY, CDR2 SVGAGI. The CDR3 here is CASGDWDSSYEQYF. CDR3 coding DNA: TGTGCCAGCGGGGATTGGGATTCCTCCTACGAGCAGTACTTC.

The CDR3 region is CASRRDQSTGELFF. Here the CDR3 DNA reads TGTGCCAGCAGGAGGGACCAAAGCACCGGGGAGCTGTTTTTT. This chain joins TRBV12-3 or TRBV12-4 and TRBJ2-2; D tentatively fits TRBD1 or TRBD2 (5 bases each). V dropped 6 bases and J dropped 4 bases, with 12 bases sitting between them. The CDR3 has 14 amino acids.

This clonotype appeared many times. V is TRBV9 and J is TRBJ1-1; D gene unclear. The CDR3 is made up of 14 amino acids. Germline V CDR1 and CDR2: SGDLS, YYNGEE. Trimming left V 0 bases short and J 6 bases short, with 12 bases between. DNA of the CDR3: TGTGCCAGCAGCGTAGCTTCGAGGAGTTCTGAAGCTTTCTTT. Amino acid sequence: CASSVASRSSEAFF.

The count of this clonotype is one. The V gene is TRBV4-2, the J gene TRBJ1-2; 9 bases fit TRBD1. The CDR3 totals 19 residues. V was pared by 6 bases and J by 1 base, with 18 bases of the junction left unmatched. Germline V gene sequence: CDR1 LGHNA, CDR2 YNFKEQ. CDR3 nucleotides: TGTGCCAGCAGACGCAGCCGTACAGGGGGCCAGAGTTTTAACTATGGCTACACCTTC. Protein: CASRRSRTGGQSFNYGYTF.

The genes are TRBV4-3 and TRBJ2-1; a possible D gene is TRBD1 (6 bases). V shed 4 bases and J shed 3 bases, with 13 bases lying between them. The CDR3 sequence is 15 residues long. Germline-derived CDR1 and CDR2 are LGHNA and YSLEER. This CDR3 is CASSPGAGNYNEQFF. The CDR3 nucleotides are TGCGCCAGCAGCCCAGGGGCAGGGAACTACAATGAGCAGTTCTTC.

The table lists this clonotype with a few counts. The chain uses TRBV6-2 or TRBV6-3 and TRBJ1-5, with D hard to call. Germline V lookup: CDR1 MNHEY, CDR2 SVGEGT. The CDR3 spans 15 residues. The V and J ends lost 2 bases and 6 bases respectively, with 14 bases between them. The CDR3 loop is CASSYPDRARQPQHF. CDR3 sequence (DNA): TGTGCCAGCAGTTACCCCGACCGGGCGCGTCAGCCCCAGCATTTT.

The CDR3 sequence: CSAIAGTSIDEQFF. CDR3 coding DNA: TGCAGTGCTATCGCCGGGACTAGCATCGATGAGCAGTTCTTC. The chain combines TRBV20-1 with TRBJ2-1; 9 nucleotides align to TRBD2. V shed 4 bases, J shed 8 bases, and the junction held 9 bases outside the gene matches. This CDR3 is built from 14 residues. In germline, CDR1 is DFQATT, CDR2 SNEGSKA (reference sequence).

This clonotype was found a few times. The CDR3 DNA reads TGTGCCTGGAGTAAACAGGGGCTGAGCTCTGGGGCCAACGTCCTGACTTTC. Translating gives CAWSKQGLSSGANVLTF. The gene calls are TRBV30 and TRBJ2-6, with 7 nucleotides matching TRBD1. Germline trimming cut 2 bases from V and 0 bases from J; bases unmatched to any gene: 7. CDR3 size: 17 residues. CDR1 is GTSNPN and CDR2 is SVGIG in the germline V gene (reference sequence).

In its sample, this clonotype was seen many times. V and J are TRBV14 and TRBJ1-4; possible D gene TRBD1, 5 bases. The CDR3 runs to 13 residues. In germline, CDR1 is SGHDN, CDR2 FVKESK. V was trimmed by 0 bases and J by 13 bases, leaving 12 bases between them. Here the CDR3 reads CASSQERGGTLFF. The CDR3, as DNA: TGTGCCAGCAGCCAAGAGAGGGGCGGGACACTGTTTTTT.

The gene calls are TRBV20-1 and TRBJ2-2; D is undetermined. The germline V gene encodes CDR1 DFQATT and CDR2 SNEGSKA (reference sequence). The V gene lost 6 bases and the J gene lost 1 base, with 15 bases spanning the gap. The CDR3 has 15 amino acids. The CDR3 DNA sequence: TGCAGTGCAAACGTGCTGACCCGGAACACCGGGGAGCTGTTTTTT. Its protein is CSANVLTRNTGELFF.

This clonotype was counted between two and nine times. The V call is TRBV20-1, the J call TRBJ1-2; 7 bases are a match to TRBD1. The trim removed 3 bases at V and 7 bases at J, leaving 5 bases unmatched. Germline V gene lookup returns CDR1 DFQATT and CDR2 SNEGSKA (reference sequence). The CDR3 has 12 residues. This CDR3 reads CSASVAGGGYTF. For the CDR3, the DNA is TGCAGTGCTAGTGTTGCAGGGGGTGGCTACACCTTC.

This clonotype was found a few times. The chain has TRBV7-2 and TRBJ2-5, with a weak D call TRBD2 (5 bases). CDR1 SGHTA and CDR2 FQGNSA come from the germline V gene. This CDR3 contains 15 residues. V lost 0 bases to trimming and J lost 4 bases, with 12 bases between them. CDR3 protein: CASSLASAAGETQYF. As DNA, the CDR3 is TGTGCCAGCAGCTTAGCGTCAGCGGCGGGAGAGACCCAGTACTTC.

This clonotype has just a few counts. The CDR3 DNA reads TGTGCCAGCAGTCCCACCCGGACTTCCGGGCAGTTCTTC. Translation gives CASSPTRTSGQFF. The chain couples TRBV27 to TRBJ2-1; D perhaps matches TRBD2 (5 bases). Germline V lookup: CDR1 MNHEY, CDR2 SMNVEV (reference sequence). Trimming removed 5 bases from V and 12 bases from J, with 17 bases in between. This CDR3 is 13 amino acids long.

V usage is TRBV12-3 or TRBV12-4 and J usage is TRBJ2-2; D remains ambiguous. The ends were cut back, 6 bases at V and 4 bases at J, with 15 bases in the middle. The CDR3 has 15 residues. This chain's CDR3 is CASRLIAARTGELFF. CDR3 sequence (DNA): TGTGCCAGCAGGTTGATTGCGGCCCGCACCGGGGAGCTGTTTTTT.